This T cell receptor beta chain was identified in a study of identical twins. Via MiXCR, TCRdb re-called the 5' RACE reads, giving one row per CDR3 protein. This sample carries 1.5 million to 2 million distinct CDR3 sequences, about 32% of them seen once, and the ten largest clones take less than 0.35%. The study's findings and limits: An excess of low generation probability was shown by twin-shared out-of-frame alpha sequences.

Regarding this clonotype: The antigen remains unidentified.

V gave up 6 bases and J gave up 9 bases, with 27 bases separating them. The CDR3 spans 16 residues. Germline V gives CDR1 SEHNR, CDR2 FQNEAQ (reference sequence). The TCR comes from a newborn girl in good health. The rearrangement uses TRBV7-9 and TRBJ2-7, with D unclear. Sample: cord blood. The CDR3 here is CASSWLRDNIFGVQYF. The CDR3 DNA follows: TGTGCCAGCAGTTGGTTAAGAGACAATATCTTTGGGGTGCAGTACTTC.